This TCR beta chain was captured by sequencing in a study of glioma-infiltrating T cells after dendritic cell vaccination. For the study at large: Treatment, given 2003 to 2012, was autologous tumor lysate-pulsed dendritic cell vaccination.

TCRdb's table, derived via immunoSEQ multiplex PCR, lists solely in-frame clones and lacks some. The sample records roughly 100,000 clones, around 87% being singletons. Time point meaning: after dendritic cell vaccination, including at tumor progression/relapse. Trimming cost V 4 bases and J 10 bases, with 10 bases left between them. The CDR3 is made up of 10 amino acids. The germline gives CDR1 SQVTM, CDR2 ANQGSEA. V gene TRBV29-1 combines with J gene TRBJ1-1; D might be TRBD1 (6 bases). The clonotype originates from a human donor with glioblastoma. The sample in question was blood, obtained after dendritic cell vaccination. The CDR3 nucleotides are TGCAGCGTTGTGAAAGGGGGAGCTTTCTTT. It specifies CSVVKGGAFF.